This entry lists 12 T cell receptor beta chains sequenced from one sample in a study of T cells in severe cutaneous drug reactions. The donors had carbamazepine-induced Stevens-Johnson syndrome or toxic epidermal necrolysis. TCR subtype-specific primers in iRepertoire multiplex PCR prepared libraries for bulk and single-cell sequencing. TCRdb reprocessed the multiplex PCR reads and keeps a single row for each CDR3 protein, giving no DNA. The sample totals about 2,700 distinct CDR3 sequences; its top ten clones hold approximately 50%. Sample: cells from a skin blister. The receptors shown here come from a human donor with toxic epidermal necrolysis, a severe cutaneous drug reaction.

V and J are TRBV6-5 and TRBJ1-2. This CDR3 region has 12 residues. In germline, CDR1 is MNHEY, CDR2 SVGAGI. The CDR3 is CASSQNGNGYTF.

The rearrangement joins TRBV14 to TRBJ2-1; TCRdb indicates TRBD1, and absent DNA this call remains unverified. Germline V gene lookup returns CDR1 SGHDN and CDR2 FVKESK. This CDR3 region has 16 residues. CDR3 sequence reads: CASSPPGWDRYNEQFF.

The rearrangement joins TRBV29-1 to TRBJ2-7; TCRdb returns TRBD1, unconfirmable since there is no DNA. This CDR3 comprises 14 residues. From germline, CDR1 is SQVTM and CDR2 ANQGSEA. CDR3 sequence reads: CSVEAWAGGNEQYF.

V gene TRBV29-1 combines with J gene TRBJ2-1; the TCRdb D gene call, TRBD1, has no DNA to confirm it. The CDR3 spans 15 residues. Germline CDR1 reads SQVTM; CDR2 reads ANQGSEA. The CDR3 loop is CSVVNTGQGGNEQFF.

This clonotype registers medium-sized (0.01 to 0.1%) by frequency. The genes are TRBV28 and TRBJ2-3; the TRBD2 assignment by TCRdb is unverifiable without DNA. This CDR3 comprises 14 residues. Germline V gives CDR1 MDHEN, CDR2 SYDVKM. CDR3 loop: CASSFLQGTDTQYF.

This clonotype is labeled large based on frequency. V usage is TRBV11-2 and J usage is TRBJ2-7. The CDR3 totals 16 residues. Germline loops: CDR1 SGHAT, CDR2 FQNNGV. CDR3 loop: CASSLIPDRGSYEQYF.

This clonotype is labeled medium-sized based on frequency. This chain uses TRBV29-1 with TRBJ2-1; TCRdb's D gene call, TRBD1, goes unchecked for lack of DNA. The CDR3 is 14 amino acids. Germline-derived CDR1 and CDR2 are SQVTM and ANQGSEA. This chain's CDR3 is CSVENRGANNEQFF.

The chain uses TRBV7-9 and TRBJ1-1; TCRdb lists TRBD1, though no DNA is available to test this call. This CDR3 has 15 amino acids. Germline CDR1 and CDR2: SEHNR and FQNEAQ (reference sequence). CDR3 sequence: CASSKGQDINTEAFF.

By frequency, this clonotype is medium-sized. This chain connects TRBV29-1 to TRBJ2-1. The CDR3 has 17 residues. Germline V CDR1 and CDR2: SQVTM, ANQGSEA. The CDR3 is CSVEDLQGWSSYNEQFF.

The V call is TRBV6-1, the J call TRBJ2-7; TCRdb picks TRBD1, but there is no DNA to check that call. From germline, CDR1 is MNHNS and CDR2 SASEGT. This CDR3 is built from 14 residues. The CDR3 here is CASSEDPTGTEQYF.

V usage is TRBV7-8 and J usage is TRBJ2-7. This CDR3 region has 14 residues. The germline V gene has CDR1 SGHVS and CDR2 FQNEAQ. This chain's CDR3 is CASSLVTRAHEQYF.

This chain links TRBV18 with TRBJ1-3. CDR3 length equals 16 residues. The germline V gene has CDR1 KGHSH and CDR2 LQKENI. CDR3 in amino acids: CASSPWDRASGNTIYF.